The present TCR beta chain was sequenced within a study of neoadjuvant nivolumab and ipilimumab in lung cancer. Broader study findings: From pretherapy to surgery, tumor richness and clonality rose with dual therapy.

The V end lost 7 bases, the J end lost 4 bases, and 16 bases lay between the germline ends. Per the germline V gene, CDR1 is KGHSH and CDR2 is LQKENI. The CDR3 is 15 residues long. A word on this clone: Its antigen is not identified.

The table came from immunoSEQ multiplex PCR; TCRdb's copy has only in-frame clones and leaves some out. The table lists 25,000 to 30,000 clones, 75% to 90% of them singletons. The specimen was tumor tissue, collected after neoadjuvant nivolumab, alone or with ipilimumab, at or shortly before surgery. V usage is TRBV18 and J usage is TRBJ2-2; possibly TRBD2 for D (5 bases). The clonotype comes from an adult with non-small cell lung cancer. CDR3 nucleotides: TGTGCCAGCTTACTAGGAGAGACGAGCACCGGGGAGCTGTTTTTT. Amino acid sequence: CASLLGETSTGELFF.